This TCR beta chain emerged from a study of blood T cell repertoires in COVID-19. Germline V gene lookup returns CDR1 SGHVS and CDR2 FNYEAQ. This CDR3 is built from 18 residues. Deletions cut 1 base from V and 2 bases from J, with 21 bases between. Authors' analysis steps: Researchers report that nucleated cell counts were estimated from reference gene primer amplification. Clones were sequenced by immunoSEQ multiplex PCR, and TCRdb holds only the in-frame ones, with some missing. V and J calls and clone size are those listed in that table; D and trimming were worked out from the DNA. Here the sample spans around 250,000 clones, over 75% being singletons. Grouping used clinical history reported by participants in a survey and questionnaire. Recovery among Cohort 3 donors was established by two negative PCRs, clearance, or symptom resolution.

The origin of this receptor is a man aged 18 to 30 who had recovered from COVID-19. Sequencing was carried out using PBMCs or T cells enriched from blood (not recorded which). The chain couples TRBV7-6 to TRBJ2-7, with D perhaps matching TRBD1 (5 bases). The CDR3 DNA reads as TGTGCCAGCAGCTTAGTACTTTCCCGCCAGGGTGAACCCTACGAGCAGTACTTC. Translated: CASSLVLSRQGEPYEQYF.